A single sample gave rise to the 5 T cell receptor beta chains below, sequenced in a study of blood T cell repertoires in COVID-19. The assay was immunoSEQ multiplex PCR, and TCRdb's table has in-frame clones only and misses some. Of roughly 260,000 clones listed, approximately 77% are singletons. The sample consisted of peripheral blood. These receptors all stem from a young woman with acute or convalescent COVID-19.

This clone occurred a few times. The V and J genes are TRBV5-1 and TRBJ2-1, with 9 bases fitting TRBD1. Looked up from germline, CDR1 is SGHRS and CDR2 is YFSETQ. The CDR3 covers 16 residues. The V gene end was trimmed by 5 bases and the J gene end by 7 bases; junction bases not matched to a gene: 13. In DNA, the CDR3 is TGCGCCAGCAGGGTGGGACGGGACAGGGATTTGAATGAGCAGTTCTTC. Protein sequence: CASRVGRDRDLNEQFF.

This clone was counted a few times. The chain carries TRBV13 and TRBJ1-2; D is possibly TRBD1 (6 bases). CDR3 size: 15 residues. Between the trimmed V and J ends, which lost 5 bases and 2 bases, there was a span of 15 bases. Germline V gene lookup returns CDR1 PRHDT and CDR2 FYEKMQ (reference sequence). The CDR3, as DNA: TGTGCCAGCAGCCCCCGGACAGATCTCAACTATGGCTACACCTTC. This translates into CASSPRTDLNYGYTF. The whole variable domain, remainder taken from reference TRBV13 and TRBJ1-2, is AAGVIQSPRHLIKEKRETATLKCYPIPRHDTVYWYQQGPGQDPQFLISFYEKMQSDKGSIPDRFSAQQFSDYHSELNMSSLELGDSALYFCASSPRTDLNYGYTFGSGTRLTVV.

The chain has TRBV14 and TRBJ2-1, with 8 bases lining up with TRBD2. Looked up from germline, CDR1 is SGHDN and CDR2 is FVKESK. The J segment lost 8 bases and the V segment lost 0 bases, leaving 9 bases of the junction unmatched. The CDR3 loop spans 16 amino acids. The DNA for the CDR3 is TGTGCCAGCAGCCAAGATATTGGCGGGAGGTTCGATGAGCAGTTCTTC. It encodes CASSQDIGGRFDEQFF.

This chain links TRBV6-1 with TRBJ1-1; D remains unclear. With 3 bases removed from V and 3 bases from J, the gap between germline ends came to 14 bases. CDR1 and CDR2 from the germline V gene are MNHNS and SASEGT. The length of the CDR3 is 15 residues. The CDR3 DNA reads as TGTGCCAGCAGTGAGGGCCCCCGTATTGACACTGAAGCTTTCTTT. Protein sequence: CASSEGPRIDTEAFF.

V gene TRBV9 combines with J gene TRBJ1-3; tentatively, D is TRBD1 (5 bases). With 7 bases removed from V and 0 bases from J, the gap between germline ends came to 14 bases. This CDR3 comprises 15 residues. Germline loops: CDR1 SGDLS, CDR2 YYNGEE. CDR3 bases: TGTGCCAGCTCGAGTCGGGGGAACTCTGGAAACACCATATATTTT. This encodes CASSSRGNSGNTIYF.